These T cell receptor beta chains were read from a single sample in a study of early T cells in non-severe SARS-CoV-2 infection. TCRdb independently ran MiXCR on the 5' RACE reads; one entry per CDR3 protein. The sample yields about 36,000 distinct CDR3 sequences, approximately 4.1% seen once. The sample taken for sequencing was whole blood. These receptors were taken from an adult who was a healthcare worker with PCR-confirmed SARS-CoV-2 infection or an uninfected control (not recorded which). The conserved cysteine and the conserved F or W are not part of the CDR3 here. Each record gives: V gene, CDR3 length, J gene, clone size, CDR3 protein. The size field is filled for only some rows; it gives once, few, many or a size class.

v_call: TRBV5-1
cdr3_length: 13
j_call: TRBJ2-1
clone_size: few
cdr3_aa: ASSLGGSAYNEQF

v_call: TRBV29-1
cdr3_length: 11
j_call: TRBJ2-1
clone_size: many
cdr3_aa: SVGKASYNEQF

v_call: TRBV3-1
cdr3_length: 11
j_call: TRBJ1-6
clone_size: NA
cdr3_aa: ASSTTANSPLH

v_call: TRBV2
cdr3_length: 10
j_call: TRBJ1-4
clone_size: many
cdr3_aa: ASRGDSEKLF

v_call: TRBV12-3/TRBV12-4
cdr3_length: 9
j_call: TRBJ2-2
clone_size: many
cdr3_aa: ASSRIGELF

v_call: TRBV6-6
cdr3_length: 9
j_call: TRBJ2-5
clone_size: NA
cdr3_aa: ASSNSETQY

v_call: TRBV29-1
cdr3_length: 12
j_call: TRBJ2-7
clone_size: NA
cdr3_aa: SVSGTSGSGEQY

v_call: TRBV29-1
cdr3_length: 12
j_call: TRBJ1-3
clone_size: few
cdr3_aa: SVAAMSAGNTIY

v_call: TRBV4-2
cdr3_length: 14
j_call: TRBJ2-2
clone_size: many
cdr3_aa: ASSQASGANTGELF

v_call: TRBV5-1
cdr3_length: 12
j_call: TRBJ1-5
clone_size: few
cdr3_aa: ASSLEEGTQPQH

v_call: TRBV10-3
cdr3_length: 9
j_call: TRBJ2-1
clone_size: few
cdr3_aa: AISGREGQF

v_call: TRBV4-3
cdr3_length: 13
j_call: TRBJ2-5
clone_size: NA
cdr3_aa: ASSHYLTGEETQY

v_call: TRBV10-3
cdr3_length: 15
j_call: TRBJ2-1
clone_size: many
cdr3_aa: AISESGSGSKRNEQF

v_call: TRBV7-9
cdr3_length: 11
j_call: TRBJ2-1
clone_size: NA
cdr3_aa: ASSMGGFDEQF

v_call: TRBV5-1
cdr3_length: 13
j_call: TRBJ2-7
clone_size: few
cdr3_aa: ASSLSSVSPYEQY

v_call: TRBV28
cdr3_length: 13
j_call: TRBJ2-7
clone_size: many
cdr3_aa: ASSSPRDRAHEQY

v_call: TRBV7-2
cdr3_length: 12
j_call: TRBJ2-3
clone_size: many
cdr3_aa: ASSEGLTTDTQY